A selection of T cell receptor beta chains follows, all from one sample in a study of blood T cell repertoires in COVID-19. Sequencing was performed with immunoSEQ multiplex PCR; in TCRdb, only in-frame clones are kept and a portion is missing. Of 150,000 or so clones listed, around 84% are singletons. Specimen: peripheral blood. These receptors came from a human donor in a cohort sampled during active COVID-19. CDR3s include the opening cysteine and the closing phenylalanine or tryptophan. A D gene is named only where the DNA matches it firmly. Size values are once, few and many counts, or a class for expanded clones, and some rows have none.

>.|TRBJ2-7|.|TRBV27
TGTGCCAGCAGTTTAGGGCAGGGAAGGCAGTACTTC
CASSLGQGRQYF
>TRBD1|TRBJ1-5|.|TRBV5-4
TGTGCCAGCAGCCAGCGGGGGGGACAGGGTGATAGCAATCAGCCCCAGCATTTT
CASSQRGGQGDSNQPQHF
>.|TRBJ2-1|.|TRBV25-1
TGTGCCAGCACCCAAGGGGGGGTAGGGCGAGACAATGAGCAGTTCTTC
CASTQGGVGRDNEQFF
>TRBD1|TRBJ1-2|.|TRBV5-1
TGCGCCAGCAGTCGGGACAGCGAAAACTATGGCTACACCTTC
CASSRDSENYGYTF
>TRBD1|TRBJ2-5|.|TRBV2
TGTGCCAGCAAACGGACAGGGGGGATCCAAGAGACCCAGTACTTC
CASKRTGGIQETQYF
>TRBD1|TRBJ1-2|.|TRBV6-5
TGTGCCAGCAGGTCGACAGGGAACTATGGCTACACCTTC
CASRSTGNYGYTF
>.|TRBJ1-1|.|TRBV9
TGTGCCAGCAGCCTCGGTGGCGCCCAGGGATCTGAAGCTTTCTTT
CASSLGGAQGSEAFF
>TRBD2|TRBJ2-7|.|TRBV7-6
TGTGCCAGCAGCGTAAGCGGGGGGAACCTCTACGAGCAGTACTTC
CASSVSGGNLYEQYF
>TRBD2|TRBJ2-5|.|TRBV9
TGTGCCAGCAGCGTAACGGGGGGGCCTGGGGAGACCCAGTACTTC
CASSVTGGPGETQYF
>.|TRBJ1-2|.|TRBV18
TGTGCCAGCTCACCGGGGGGGTTGGCCTATGGCTACACCTTC
CASSPGGLAYGYTF
>.|TRBJ1-2|few|TRBV27
TGTGCCAGCAGTCCGGGGGGGACATTCGGCTACACCTTC
CASSPGGTFGYTF
>.|TRBJ1-5|.|TRBV28
TGTGCCAGCAGTCCTCGAGGGCCCCAGCATTTT
CASSPRGPQHF
>.|TRBJ2-7|few|TRBV3-1/TRBV3-2
TGTGCCAGCAGCCCGCGACAGGTGAACGAGCAGTACTTC
CASSPRQVNEQYF
>TRBD1|TRBJ1-1|few|TRBV10-2
TGCGCCAGCAGTGAAATTGGGACAGGAACTGAAGCTTTCTTT
CASSEIGTGTEAFF
>TRBD2|TRBJ2-2|.|TRBV7-2
TGTGCCAGCAGCTTACTGCGGGGGGCCGGGGAGCTGTTTTTT
CASSLLRGAGELFF
>.|TRBJ2-3|.|TRBV11-3
TGTGCCAGCCAGGAGGGACCAGATACGCAGTATTTT
CASQEGPDTQYF
>.|TRBJ1-1|.|TRBV14
TGTGCCAGCAGCCAAGAATGGAGTCAGGCTTTCTTT
CASSQEWSQAFF
>.|TRBJ2-1|.|TRBV24-1
TGTGCCACCAGTGACCGCGGAGAGCAGTTCTTC
CATSDRGEQFF
>TRBD1|TRBJ1-1|.|TRBV18
TGTGCCAGCTCACCACCTTGGGGACAGGGGAAAAACACTGAAGCTTTCTTT
CASSPPWGQGKNTEAFF
>TRBD1|TRBJ1-6|.|TRBV25-1
TGTGCCAGCGCCGGGACAGGGGTTTTAGATTCACCCCTCCACTTT
CASAGTGVLDSPLHF
>TRBD2|TRBJ2-1|.|TRBV11-2
TGTGCCAGCACCCTTACTAGCGGGGGGGTTAACAATGAGCAGTTCTTC
CASTLTSGGVNNEQFF
>TRBD1|TRBJ2-1|once|TRBV9
TGTGCCAGCAGCGCCCACAGGGGGCGAAATGAGCAGTTCTTC
CASSAHRGRNEQFF
>.|TRBJ1-5|.|TRBV18
TGTGCCAGCTCACCAAGCGGCAGCAATCAGCCCCAGCATTTT
CASSPSGSNQPQHF
>.|TRBJ1-2|.|TRBV9
TGTGCCAGCAGCGTAGAGAAGGGGAGCTACACCTTC
CASSVEKGSYTF
>TRBD1|TRBJ2-7|.|TRBV5-5
TGTGCCAGCAGCTGGGAACAGGGGGAGTCCTACGAGCAGTACTTC
CASSWEQGESYEQYF
>.|TRBJ1-5|once|TRBV28
TGTGCCAGCAGTGGCGGGGTTCATCAGCCCCAGCATTTT
CASSGGVHQPQHF
>TRBD1|TRBJ1-1|.|TRBV30
TGTGCCTGGAGTGGCCCCAGACAGGGGCTGAACACTGAAGCTTTCTTT
CAWSGPRQGLNTEAFF
>TRBD1|TRBJ1-4|.|TRBV6-5
TGTGCCAGCAGCTCCTCCGGGACAGGGGTTGAGGAACTGTTTTTT
CASSSSGTGVEELFF
>TRBD2|TRBJ2-3|.|TRBV5-1
TGCGCCAGCAGGCGGGAGAAGGGCGCAGATACGCAGTATTTT
CASRREKGADTQYF
>.|TRBJ1-1|.|TRBV6-6
TGTGCCAGCAGACAGACCATGAACACTGAAGCTTTCTTT
CASRQTMNTEAFF
>.|TRBJ1-1|.|TRBV5-1
TGCGCCAGCAGCCCCCCAGCAGGACTGGGCACTGAAGCTTTCTTT
CASSPPAGLGTEAFF
>.|TRBJ2-2|.|TRBV16
TGTGCCAGCAGCCAATTAACAATGAACACCGGGGAGCTGTTTTTT
CASSQLTMNTGELFF
>.|TRBJ1-5|.|TRBV9
TGTGCCAGCAGCGCAGGACAGTATAGCAATCAGCCCCAGCATTTT
CASSAGQYSNQPQHF
>TRBD1|TRBJ1-5|.|TRBV10-3
TGTGCCATCAGTGGGGACAGCCGCAATCAGCCCCAGCATTTT
CAISGDSRNQPQHF
>.|TRBJ2-5|.|TRBV28
TGTGCCAGCACCCCGGGGAGGGGGGAGACCCAGTACTTC
CASTPGRGETQYF
>TRBD1|TRBJ1-1|.|TRBV7-9
TGTGCCAGCAGTCCGACCGGGACAGCCAACGGTGAAGCTTTCTTT
CASSPTGTANGEAFF
>.|TRBJ1-2|many|TRBV27
TGTGCCAGCAGTTTATCGGGGCAGAACTATGGCTACACCTTC
CASSLSGQNYGYTF
>.|TRBJ1-2|.|TRBV21-1
TGTGCCAGCAGCAACCCAGGCTATGGCTACACCTTC
CASSNPGYGYTF
>TRBD1|TRBJ1-4|.|TRBV29-1
TGCAGCGTTGGGACAGGGAGTGAAAAACTGTTTTTT
CSVGTGSEKLFF
>.|TRBJ2-7|.|TRBV6-6
TGTGCCAGCAGGGAGGGGGGGCCCTACGAGCAGTACTTC
CASREGGPYEQYF
>TRBD1|TRBJ2-2|.|TRBV9
TGTGCCAGCAGTGGAGACAGGGTGGACACCGGGGAGCTGTTTTTT
CASSGDRVDTGELFF
>.|TRBJ2-6|.|TRBV19
TGTGCCAGTAGTAGCCTTCTCAGATCTGGGGCCAACGTCCTGACTTTC
CASSSLLRSGANVLTF